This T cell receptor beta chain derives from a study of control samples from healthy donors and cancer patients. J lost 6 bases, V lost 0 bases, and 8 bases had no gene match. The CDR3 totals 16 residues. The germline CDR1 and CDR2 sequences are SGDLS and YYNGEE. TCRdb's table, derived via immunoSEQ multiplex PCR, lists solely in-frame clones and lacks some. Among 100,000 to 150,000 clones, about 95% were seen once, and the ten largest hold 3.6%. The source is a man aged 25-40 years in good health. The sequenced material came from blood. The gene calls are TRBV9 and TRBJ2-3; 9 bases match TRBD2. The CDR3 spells CASSVGAGGFYDTQYF. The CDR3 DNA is TGTGCCAGCAGCGTAGGCGCGGGGGGGTTCTACGATACGCAGTATTTT.